In this sample, the clone carrying this T cell receptor beta chain turned up a few times. Antigen specificity is unknown. This record comes from a study of shared clonotypes between healthy human individuals. General study findings and limits: Blood alone was sampled, and tissue repertoires likely differ.

Only in-frame clones appear in the TCRdb table, and some are missing; sequencing was by immunoSEQ multiplex PCR. The sample has over a million clones, roughly 74% seen once. The CDR3 has 15 amino acids. Trimming removed 2 bases from V and 3 bases from J, with 13 bases in between. CDR1 is GTSNPN and CDR2 is SVGIG in the germline V gene (reference sequence). The healthy adult donors were HIV-negative and reported no recent acute infections or vaccinations. Input material: memory CD4+ T cells from PBMCs. This sample's subset: CD45RA-negative fraction. The TCR comes from a man younger than 35 in good health. Some clones in this sample may be carry-over from other donors' samples. This sequence joins TRBV30 and TRBJ1-4; maybe TRBD1 (5 bases). CDR3 protein: CAWSTTDSPNEKLFF. For the CDR3, the DNA is TGTGCCTGGAGTACTACAGACAGCCCTAATGAAAAACTGTTTTTT.